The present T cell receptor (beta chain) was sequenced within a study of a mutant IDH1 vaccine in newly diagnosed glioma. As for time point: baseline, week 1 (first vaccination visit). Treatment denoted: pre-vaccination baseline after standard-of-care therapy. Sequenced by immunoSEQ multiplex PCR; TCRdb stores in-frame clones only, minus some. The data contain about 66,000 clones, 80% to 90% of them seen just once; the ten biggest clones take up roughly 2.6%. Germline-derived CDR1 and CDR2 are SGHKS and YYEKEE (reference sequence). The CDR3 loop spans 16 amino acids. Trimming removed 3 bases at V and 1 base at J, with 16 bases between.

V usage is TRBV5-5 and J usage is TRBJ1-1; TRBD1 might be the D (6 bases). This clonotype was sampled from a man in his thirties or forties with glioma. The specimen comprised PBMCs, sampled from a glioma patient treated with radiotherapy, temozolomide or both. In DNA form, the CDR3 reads TGTGCCAGCAGCTCTCCCTGGACAGAGCAGAACACTGAAGCTTTCTTT. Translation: CASSSPWTEQNTEAFF. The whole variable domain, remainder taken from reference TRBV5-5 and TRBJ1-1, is DAGVTQSPTHLIKTRGQQVTLRCSPISGHKSVSWYQQVLGQGPQFIFQYYEKEERGRGNFPDRFSARQFPNYSSELNVNALLLGDSALYLCASSSPWTEQNTEAFFGQGTRLTVV.